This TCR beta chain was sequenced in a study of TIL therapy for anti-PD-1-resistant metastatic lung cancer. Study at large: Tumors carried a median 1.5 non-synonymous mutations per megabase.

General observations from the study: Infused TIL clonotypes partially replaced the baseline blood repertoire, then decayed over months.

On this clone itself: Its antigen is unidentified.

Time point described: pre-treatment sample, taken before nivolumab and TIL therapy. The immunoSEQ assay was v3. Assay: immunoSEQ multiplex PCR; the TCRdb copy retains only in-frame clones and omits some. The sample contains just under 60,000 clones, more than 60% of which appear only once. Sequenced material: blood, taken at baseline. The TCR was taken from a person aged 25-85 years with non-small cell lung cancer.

The CDR3 protein is CAISESKVPYEQYF. CDR3 bases: TGTGCCATCAGTGAGTCGAAAGTTCCCTACGAGCAGTACTTC. V is TRBV10-3 and J is TRBJ2-7; D is uncertain. Deletions cut 0 bases from V and 2 bases from J, with 8 bases between. This CDR3 region has 14 residues. The germline V gene encodes CDR1 ENHRY and CDR2 SYGVKD.